This TCR beta chain was identified in a study of regulatory T cells in long-lasting Graves disease. The germline gives CDR1 SGHAT, CDR2 FQNNGV. V lost 2 bases and J 2 bases, leaving 7 bases between the germline ends. The CDR3 is made up of 13 amino acids. This clonotype was recorded a few times. What it binds is not known. Building the TCR beta libraries relied on iRepertoire HTBI primers, and CDR3 regions underwent Arm-PCR. Each CDR3 protein is one row after TCRdb ran MiXCR on the multiplex PCR reads. The sample includes about 470,000 distinct CDR3 sequences, 20% seen only once; the top ten take over 7.5%. Regarding the study as a whole: Lower TCR diversity characterized persistent Graves' patients relative to newly diagnosed patients. Tissue studied was limited to peripheral blood, excluding thyroid tissue. Relative to new patients (under 1,000), persistent patients exhibited greater sharing of public clonotypes (about 2,700).

Time point indicated: persistent/refractory GD, antithyroid drugs over 5 years with positive TRAb. PBMCs were the source of the RNA used for TCR sequencing. This rearrangement joins TRBV11-2 to TRBJ2-7; possible D gene TRBD1, 6 bases. This sequence originates from a female donor with Graves disease. The sample consisted of peripheral blood mononuclear cells (PBMCs), taken when the disease was refractory, from a patient treated with antithyroid drugs. The CDR3 region is CASSLWDTYEQYF. CDR3 sequence (DNA): TGTGCCAGCAGCTTATGGGACACCTACGAGCAGTACTTC.